The 27 T cell receptor beta chains reported below all come from one sample, sequenced in a study of ipilimumab plus nivolumab after autologous stem cell transplantation. Clones were sequenced by immunoSEQ multiplex PCR, and TCRdb holds only the in-frame ones, with some missing. The sample has more than 12,000 clones, approximately 74% seen once; the top ten hold more than 9%. The sequencing here drew on PBMCs, taken in a trial of ipilimumab plus nivolumab as post-transplant consolidation. The receptors come from a male donor with primary mediastinal lymphoma.

The gene calls are TRBV9 and TRBJ2-1; D is unclear. The CDR3 is 15 residues long. The germline gives CDR1 SGDLS, CDR2 YYNGEE. Trimming stripped 4 bases from V and 7 bases from J, with 18 bases between. CDR3 DNA: TGTGCCAGCAGCCCAGAGTCAAGGGTTTGGAATGAGCAGTTCTTC. Translated, it gives CASSPESRVWNEQFF.

The chain has TRBV11-3 and TRBJ2-1; the match to TRBD1 covers 7 bases. This CDR3 contains 17 residues. The V gene's germline CDR1 is SGHNT and CDR2 YENEEA. V was clipped by 5 bases and J by 0 bases; unmatched bases: 10. The CDR3 sequence is CASSPTRGRVSYNEQFF. The CDR3 DNA reads TGTGCCAGCAGCCCTACGAGGGGGCGCGTCTCCTACAATGAGCAGTTCTTC.

Worth noting for this clone: Sequence at one end of the junction differs from germline and may be a read error. This chain uses TRBV7-7 with TRBJ1-3; TRBD1 aligns across 9 bases. The CDR3 has 16 residues. Germline lookup yields CDR1 SSHAT and CDR2 FNYEAQ (reference sequence). CDR3 DNA: TGTGCTAGCAGCAAGGGACAGGGCGCCTCTGGAAACACCATATATTTT. Protein: CASSKGQGASGNTIYF. The full variable domain, completed using reference TRBV7-7 and TRBJ1-3, is GAGVSQSPRYKVTKRGQDVTLRCDPISSHATLYWYQQALGQGPEFLTYFNYEAQPDKSGLPSDRFSAERPEGSISTLTIQRTEQRDSAMYRCASSKGQGASGNTIYFGEGSWLTVV.

The CDR3 here is CAISRRTGEQYF. The CDR3 nucleotides read TGTGCCATCAGCCGGCGGACAGGCGAGCAGTACTTC. The rearrangement uses TRBV10-3 and TRBJ2-7; 7 bases fit TRBD1. V shed 6 bases, J shed 6 bases, and the junction held 5 bases outside the gene matches. The CDR3 sequence is 12 residues long. Germline-derived CDR1 and CDR2 are ENHRY and SYGVKD.

The chain couples TRBV6-4 to TRBJ2-1; 9 bases fit TRBD1. This CDR3 comprises 15 residues. The ends lost 5 bases at V and 2 bases at J; junction bases unmatched: 4. The germline gives CDR1 MRHNA, CDR2 SNTAGT. CDR3 nucleotide sequence: TGTGCCAGCAGTTCCGGGACAGGGCCCTACAATGAGCAGTTCTTC. This encodes CASSSGTGPYNEQFF.

The CDR3 DNA reads TGTGCCAGCAGTCGAGGGCGGGGCTTCGAGCAGTACTTC. This encodes CASSRGRGFEQYF. This chain joins TRBV7-8 and TRBJ2-7; D is perhaps TRBD2 (6 bases). In germline, CDR1 is SGHVS, CDR2 FQNEAQ. Trimming took off 6 bases at V and 6 bases at J, with 15 bases between the two ends. The CDR3 sequence is 13 residues long.

The rearrangement links TRBV19 to TRBJ1-5; 11 nucleotides match TRBD1. This CDR3 is built from 14 residues. V lost 8 bases to trimming and J lost 6 bases; unmatched junction nucleotides: 6. Germline assignment: CDR1 LNHDA and CDR2 SQIVND (reference sequence). The CDR3 loop is CASFSGTGGQPQHF. For the CDR3, the DNA is TGTGCCAGTTTCTCCGGGACAGGGGGTCAGCCCCAGCATTTT.

The J gene is TRBJ2-7, the V gene TRBV19, with D maybe TRBD1 (6 bases). The CDR3 consists of 15 residues. CDR1 is LNHDA and CDR2 is SQIVND in the germline V gene (reference sequence). V was clipped by 7 bases and J by 0 bases, with 16 bases between them. This CDR3 is CASNIRGGSSYEQYF. The CDR3 region has the DNA TGTGCCAGTAACATCAGAGGGGGTTCCTCCTACGAGCAGTACTTC.

The chain joins TRBV4-1 to TRBJ2-3; TRBD2 aligns across 8 bases. Trimming removed 0 bases from V and 3 bases from J; junction bases left unmatched: 14. CDR1 MGHRA and CDR2 YSYEKL come from the germline V gene. The length of the CDR3 is 19 residues. CDR3 bases: TGCGCCAGCAGCCAAGATCCCAGCTTAGCGGGGCGGGGGACAGATACGCAGTATTTT. Its protein product is CASSQDPSLAGRGTDTQYF.

Only a few counts were recorded for this clone. The rearrangement uses TRBV6-4 and TRBJ1-5; D remains ambiguous. Germline lookup yields CDR1 MRHNA and CDR2 SNTAGT. V lost 5 bases, J lost 4 bases, and 9 bases lay in between. This CDR3 comprises 13 residues. The CDR3 bases are TGTGCCAGCAGTAACAGCTTAAATCAGCCCCAGCATTTT. This encodes CASSNSLNQPQHF.

The CDR3 DNA sequence: TGCAGTGCTCGACTAGGAGAGACCCAGTACTTC. This gives the protein CSARLGETQYF. This chain joins TRBV20-1 and TRBJ2-5; tentatively, D is TRBD2 (6 bases). The V and J ends lost 5 bases and 4 bases respectively, with 8 bases between them. Germline values: CDR1 DFQATT, CDR2 SNEGSKA (reference sequence). CDR3 length: 11 residues.

CDR3 in DNA: TGTGCCAGCAGCACGACCGGGACAAGAGCCTACGAGCAGTACTTC. Translating gives CASSTTGTRAYEQYF. The chain carries TRBV28 and TRBJ2-7; a possible D gene is TRBD1 (6 bases). Germline V gives CDR1 MDHEN, CDR2 SYDVKM. Trimming pared 6 bases from V and 2 bases from J, leaving 17 bases between. The CDR3 totals 15 residues.

This clone was found once. CDR3: CASSRTRVTDTQYF. The CDR3 region has the DNA TGCGCCAGCAGTCGGACGCGTGTGACAGATACGCAGTATTTT. The V gene is TRBV5-1, the J gene TRBJ2-3; D unclear. The V and J ends lost 5 bases and 3 bases respectively, with 13 bases between them. Germline CDR1 SGHRS, CDR2 YFSETQ. This CDR3 spans 14 amino acids.

The rearrangement links TRBV5-6 to TRBJ1-2; D unresolved. The CDR3 totals 14 residues. V lost 4 bases and J lost 1, with 11 bases in between. Looked up from germline, CDR1 is SGHDT and CDR2 is YYEEEE. The CDR3 DNA is TGTGCCAGCAGCCTCCTCGGGATTAACTATGGCTACACCTTC. This gives the protein CASSLLGINYGYTF.

The V gene is TRBV5-4, the J gene TRBJ1-1; weak D call: TRBD1 (5 bases). CDR3 length: 16 amino acids. In germline, CDR1 is SGHNT, CDR2 YYREEE (reference sequence). Trimming shortened V by 0 bases and J by 4 bases, and 16 bases separated the two germline ends. The CDR3 bases are TGTGCCAGCAGCTTGGTTGACACGACAGTGAGCACTGAAGCTTTCTTT. The encoded protein is CASSLVDTTVSTEAFF.

The genes are TRBV21-1 and TRBJ2-2. TRBV21-1 is marked as a pseudogene. The CDR3 extends over 14 amino acids. Written as DNA, the CDR3 is TGTGCCAGCAGCAAAGCGGGTCCCACCGGGGAGCTGTTTTTT. Translating it yields CASSKAGPTGELFF.

This chain connects TRBV7-8 to TRBJ1-1, with D possibly TRBD1 on 5 matching bases. The ends were cut back, 1 base at V and 14 bases at J, with 20 bases in the middle. The germline gives CDR1 SGHVS, CDR2 FQNEAQ. The CDR3 has 14 amino acids. The CDR3 coding sequence is TGTGCCAGCAGCTTAGTGTCCGCCTCAGGGTCTCCCTTCTTT. It translates to CASSLVSASGSPFF.

The CDR3 nucleotides read TGTGCCAGCAGTCATGGACAGGGAGGACACACTGAAGCTTTCTTT. Translating it yields CASSHGQGGHTEAFF. The J gene is TRBJ1-1, the V gene TRBV28; the match to TRBD1 covers 8 bases. V lost 5 bases to trimming and J lost 3 bases; unmatched junction nucleotides: 8. This CDR3 is 15 amino acids long. The V gene's germline CDR1 is MDHEN and CDR2 SYDVKM.

As DNA, the CDR3 is TGCGCCAGCCTGAGACAGCGTAATGAAAAACTGTTTTTT. Protein product: CASLRQRNEKLFF. The gene calls are TRBV5-1 and TRBJ1-4; a possible D gene is TRBD1 (5 bases). In germline, CDR1 is SGHRS, CDR2 YFSETQ. The CDR3 length is 13 residues. The ends were cut back, 7 bases at V and 4 bases at J, with 11 bases in the middle.

The genes are TRBV29-1 and TRBJ1-2, with D perhaps TRBD1 (5 bases). Trimming shortened V by 7 bases and J by 8 bases, and 14 bases separated the two germline ends. The CDR3 covers 11 residues. Germline CDR1 and CDR2: SQVTM and ANQGSEA. The CDR3 coding sequence is TGCAGCGCTGGGACGGAACGGGGCTACACCTTC. It codes for CSAGTERGYTF.

The V gene is TRBV29-1, the J gene TRBJ2-7, with 7 bases fitting TRBD2. From germline, CDR1 is SQVTM and CDR2 ANQGSEA. Trimming cost V 4 bases and J 2 bases; bases outside gene matches: 8. This CDR3 is 14 amino acids long. The CDR3 nucleotides are TGCAGCGTTGCGGGGAGGGGTGAAGCCTACGAGCAGTACTTC. Translated: CSVAGRGEAYEQYF.

This clone was detected only a few times. The V and J genes are TRBV5-4 and TRBJ2-1, with TRBD2 matching 8 bases. Germline loops: CDR1 SGHNT, CDR2 YYREEE (reference sequence). The CDR3 runs 15 residues. Trimming cost V 1 base and J 5 bases; bases outside gene matches: 5. This CDR3 is CASSLSGGRHNEQFF. DNA of the CDR3: TGTGCCAGCAGCTTGTCTGGCGGGAGGCACAATGAGCAGTTCTTC. Using reference TRBV5-4 and TRBJ2-1 for the parts outside the CDR3, the full variable domain is ETGVTQSPTHLIKTRGQQVTLRCSSQSGHNTVSWYQQALGQGPQFIFQYYREEENGRGNFPPRFSGLQFPNYSSELNVNALELDDSALYLCASSLSGGRHNEQFFGPGTRLTVL.

The gene calls are TRBV9 and TRBJ2-3; D could derive from TRBD1 or TRBD2 (5 bases each). Germline V lookup: CDR1 SGDLS, CDR2 YYNGEE. CDR3 length: 14 residues. Trimming removed 2 bases at V and 3 bases at J, with 10 bases between. CDR3 in amino acids: CASSVGTATDTQYF. CDR3 bases: TGTGCCAGCAGCGTCGGGACCGCGACAGATACGCAGTATTTT.

The chain uses TRBV25-1 and TRBJ2-3; D not certain. Germline V gives CDR1 MGHDK, CDR2 SYGVNS. The CDR3 loop spans 12 amino acids. V was trimmed by 5 bases and J by 0 bases, leaving 3 bases between them. DNA of the CDR3: TGTGCCAGCAGTAGTAGCACAGATACGCAGTATTTT. The encoded protein is CASSSSTDTQYF.

The V call is TRBV7-8, the J call TRBJ1-3; 8 bases line up with TRBD1. CDR3 size: 16 residues. Germline V CDR1 and CDR2: SGHVS, FQNEAQ. V gave up 6 bases and J gave up 1 base; unmatched junction bases: 8. The CDR3 region has the DNA TGTGCCAGCAGGAAGGACAGGGCAAGGTCTGGAAACACCATATATTTT. Residues: CASRKDRARSGNTIYF. The variable domain in full, with the rest retrieved from reference TRBV7-8 and TRBJ1-3, is GAGVSQSPRYKVAKRGQDVALRCDPISGHVSLFWYQQALGQGPEFLTYFQNEAQLDKSGLPSDRFFAERPEGSVSTLKIQRTQQEDSAVYLCASRKDRARSGNTIYFGEGSWLTVV.

This clone was counted once. V is TRBV27 and J is TRBJ2-5; 9 bases are a match to TRBD2. The CDR3 contains 14 residues. The V gene's germline CDR1 is MNHEY and CDR2 SMNVEV (reference sequence). V lost 9 bases to trimming and J lost 5 bases; unmatched junction nucleotides: 10. CDR3 region: CASRGLAGLETQYF. CDR3 nucleotides: TGTGCCAGTCGCGGCCTAGCGGGGCTGGAGACCCAGTACTTC.

The rearrangement joins TRBV6-5 to TRBJ2-3; 7 bases align to TRBD2. The V segment lost 5 bases and the J segment 5 bases; nucleotides outside the gene matches: 7. Germline V gives CDR1 MNHEY, CDR2 SVGAGI. The CDR3 is 14 amino acids. The CDR3: CASSMDGGRDTQYF. Written as DNA, the CDR3 is TGTGCCAGCAGTATGGACGGGGGGAGAGATACGCAGTATTTT.